These T cell receptor beta chains were read from a single sample in a study of blood T cell repertoires in COVID-19. TCRdb's copy holds only in-frame clones and misses some; the assay was immunoSEQ multiplex PCR. The table records about 200,000 clones, 85% to 90% of them present only once. Input material: PBMCs or T cells enriched from blood (not recorded which). Receptors were obtained from a man aged 30 to 45 who had recovered from COVID-19. CDR3s include the opening cysteine and the closing phenylalanine or tryptophan. D genes are given only for firm matches. Expanded clones get a size class; other rows say once, few or many, or leave the size out.

TRBJ1-1 . TRBV7-9 TRBD1 CASSPIPGQGMNTEAFF TGTGCCAGCAGCCCAATCCCGGGACAGGGAATGAACACTGAAGCTTTCTTT
TRBJ2-7 . TRBV5-1 . CASSSDARGEQYF TGCGCCAGCAGCTCCGACGCCCGGGGCGAGCAGTACTTC
TRBJ2-5 . TRBV4-2 TRBD1 CASSQTGGETQYF TGTGCCAGCAGCCAGACAGGGGGGGAAACCCAGTACTTC
TRBJ2-7 once TRBV24-1 TRBD1 CATSDPGQGGEQYF TGTGCCACCAGTGATCCGGGACAGGGCGGCGAGCAGTACTTC
TRBJ1-1 . TRBV5-4 . CASSQSGYTEAFF TGTGCCAGCAGCCAATCAGGGTACACTGAAGCTTTCTTT
TRBJ1-1 . TRBV4-1 TRBD1 CASSRGQGALDTEAFF TGCGCCAGCAGCCGGGGACAGGGGGCGTTGGACACTGAAGCTTTCTTT
TRBJ2-5 once TRBV28 TRBD2 CASSLLAGGKETQYF TGTGCCAGCAGTTTACTAGCGGGAGGCAAGGAGACCCAGTACTTC
TRBJ1-4 . TRBV3-1/TRBV3-2 TRBD1 CASSPWDSDEKLFF TGTGCCAGCAGCCCCTGGGACAGCGATGAAAAACTGTTTTTT
TRBJ2-1 . TRBV7-2 TRBD2 CASSLLLEREIQFF TGTGCCAGCAGCTTACTCTTAGAGCGGGAGATCCAGTTCTTC
TRBJ1-2 . TRBV19 TRBD1 CASRHRDRGYGYTF TGTGCCAGTAGACACCGGGACAGGGGCTATGGCTACACCTTC
TRBJ1-6 . TRBV30 TRBD1 CAWIQGNSPLHF TGTGCCTGGATACAGGGGAATTCACCCCTCCACTTT
TRBJ2-5 . TRBV24-1 . CATRIEDWETQYF TGTGCCACCAGGATTGAAGACTGGGAGACCCAGTACTTC
TRBJ1-6 . TRBV19 . CASSETGSSYNSPLHF TGTGCCAGTAGCGAGACCGGGAGCTCCTATAATTCACCCCTCCACTTT
TRBJ2-2 . TRBV5-1 TRBD1 CASSLVFGTGFPGELFF TGCGCCAGCAGCTTGGTATTCGGGACAGGGTTTCCCGGGGAGCTGTTTTTT
TRBJ1-1 . TRBV6-5 TRBD1 CASKPGQGREAFF TGTGCCAGCAAACCGGGACAGGGCCGTGAAGCTTTCTTT
TRBJ1-1 . TRBV30 TRBD1 CAWTQGAEAFF TGTGCCTGGACCCAGGGGGCTGAAGCTTTCTTT
TRBJ1-1 . TRBV27 TRBD1 CASSTFNRGRHTEAFF TGTGCCAGCAGTACTTTCAACAGGGGCCGACACACTGAAGCTTTCTTT
TRBJ2-7 . TRBV4-1 . CASSPSGTTSSYEQYF TGCGCCAGCAGCCCTTCTGGGACAACTTCCTCCTACGAGCAGTACTTC
TRBJ2-1 . TRBV7-6 . CASSHVAKPGGNEQFF TGTGCCAGCAGCCACGTTGCCAAGCCCGGGGGAAATGAGCAGTTCTTC
TRBJ1-4 . TRBV6-5 . CASSRDEKLFF TGTGCCAGCAGTAGAGATGAAAAACTGTTTTTT
TRBJ2-7 . TRBV28 TRBD2 CASSSPGRASYEQYF TGTGCCAGCAGTTCCCCGGGGAGGGCTTCCTACGAGCAGTACTTC
TRBJ1-1 few TRBV7-9 . CASSWEGVTEAFF TGTGCCAGCAGCTGGGAGGGGGTGACTGAAGCTTTCTTT
TRBJ2-7 once TRBV5-8 TRBD2 CASSSQTSGYEQYF TGTGCCAGCAGCTCGCAGACTAGCGGCTACGAGCAGTACTTC
TRBJ2-3 . TRBV9 TRBD2 CASSVGLASTDTQYF TGTGCCAGCAGCGTGGGACTAGCGAGCACAGATACGCAGTATTTT
TRBJ1-1 . TRBV20-1 TRBD1 CSASNRGKMNTEAFF TGCAGTGCTAGTAACAGGGGAAAAATGAACACTGAAGCTTTCTTT
TRBJ2-7 . TRBV2 TRBD2 CASRADSSGAFGQYF TGTGCCAGCAGAGCTGACTCTAGCGGGGCTTTCGGGCAGTACTTC
TRBJ2-7 . TRBV30 . CAWSVGSSYYEQYF TGTGCCTGGAGTGTAGGGTCTAGCTACTACGAGCAGTACTTC
TRBJ2-2 . TRBV9 TRBD2 CASSVRLAGGNTGELFF TGTGCCAGCAGCGTCCGGCTAGCGGGAGGAAACACCGGGGAGCTGTTTTTT
TRBJ2-1 . TRBV7-9 TRBD1 CASSFGTGEANEQFF TGTGCCAGCAGCTTCGGGACAGGGGAGGCCAATGAGCAGTTCTTC
TRBJ2-5 . TRBV28 . CASSLVGQAKTQYF TGTGCCAGCAGTTTAGTTGGGCAGGCAAAGACCCAGTACTTC
TRBJ2-3 . TRBV3-1/TRBV3-2 TRBD2 CASSQEIAGGPPDTQYF TGTGCCAGCAGCCAAGAGATAGCGGGAGGACCTCCGGATACGCAGTATTTT
TRBJ2-5 . TRBV2 TRBD2 CASRSTSGGQETQYF TGTGCCAGCAGGTCCACTAGCGGGGGACAAGAGACCCAGTACTTC
TRBJ2-5 . TRBV30 . CAWSIRGETQYF TGTGCCTGGAGCATCCGGGGGGAGACCCAGTACTTC
TRBJ1-1 once TRBV9 . CASSATRAAGDTEAFF TGTGCCAGCAGCGCGACGAGGGCGGCGGGTGACACTGAAGCTTTCTTT
TRBJ2-2 . TRBV7-9 . CASSYRDFGTGELFF TGTGCCAGCAGTTACCGGGACTTCGGGACCGGGGAGCTGTTTTTT
TRBJ1-5 . TRBV28 . CATTLMTGEGSNQPQHF TGTGCCACCACTCTAATGACAGGCGAGGGCAGCAATCAGCCCCAGCATTTT
TRBJ2-2 once TRBV11-2 TRBD2 CASSTWTSDATGELFF TGTGCCAGCAGCACCTGGACTAGCGATGCCACCGGGGAGCTGTTTTTT
TRBJ2-7 . TRBV28 . CASSLIRDSPYEQYF TGTGCCAGCAGTTTAATTCGGGATTCCCCCTACGAGCAGTACTTC
TRBJ1-3 . TRBV29-1 . CSVELQDPGNTIYF TGCAGCGTTGAGCTCCAGGATCCTGGAAACACCATATATTTT
TRBJ1-1 few TRBV5-1 TRBD1 CASSLDGQGFEAFF TGCGCCAGCAGCTTGGATGGACAGGGATTTGAAGCTTTCTTT
TRBJ1-3 . TRBV4-2 TRBD1 CASSRNRGAGNTIYF TGTGCCAGCAGCCGAAACAGGGGGGCCGGAAACACCATATATTTT
TRBJ2-7 . TRBV13 TRBD2 CASSRTSGTYEQYF TGTGCCAGCAGCCGGACTAGCGGAACCTACGAGCAGTACTTC
TRBJ2-7 few TRBV4-1 TRBD1 CASSHPGGLYEQYF TGCGCCAGCAGCCACCCAGGGGGCCTTTACGAGCAGTACTTC
TRBJ2-7 . TRBV5-1 TRBD2 CASSLQRREFWYEQYF TGCGCCAGCAGCTTGCAACGGCGGGAGTTTTGGTACGAGCAGTACTTC
TRBJ1-3 . TRBV4-3 TRBD1 CASSQATGAGNTIYF TGCGCCAGCAGCCAGGCGACAGGGGCCGGAAACACCATATATTTT
TRBJ2-7 . TRBV3-1/TRBV3-2 TRBD2 CASSQVIAGGRDYEQYF TGTGCCAGCAGCCAAGTTATAGCGGGAGGGCGGGACTACGAGCAGTACTTC
TRBJ2-7 . TRBV5-1 . CASSLAGIYEQYF TGCGCCAGCAGCTTGGCGGGGATCTACGAGCAGTACTTC
TRBJ2-7 . TRBV5-1 . CASSQFPGYSYEQYF TGCGCCAGCAGCCAATTCCCAGGGTACTCCTACGAGCAGTACTTC
TRBJ2-1 few TRBV7-9 TRBD2 CASSYSGRSYNEQFF TGTGCCAGCAGCTATAGCGGGAGGTCCTACAATGAGCAGTTCTTC
TRBJ1-2 . TRBV2 . CASSDSGSTAQYGYTF TGTGCCAGCAGTGATTCAGGTTCGACCGCCCAATATGGCTACACCTTC
TRBJ2-2 few TRBV15 TRBD2 CATSRLAGATGELFF TGTGCCACCAGCAGACTAGCGGGAGCCACCGGGGAGCTGTTTTTT
TRBJ2-3 once TRBV4-3 TRBD2 CASSPTSGVGLGTDTQYF TGCGCCAGCAGCCCCACTAGCGGGGTAGGACTGGGCACAGATACGCAGTATTTT
TRBJ2-2 . TRBV27 TRBD1 CASSFLGQGPGELFF TGTGCCAGCAGTTTTCTGGGACAGGGGCCCGGGGAGCTGTTTTTT